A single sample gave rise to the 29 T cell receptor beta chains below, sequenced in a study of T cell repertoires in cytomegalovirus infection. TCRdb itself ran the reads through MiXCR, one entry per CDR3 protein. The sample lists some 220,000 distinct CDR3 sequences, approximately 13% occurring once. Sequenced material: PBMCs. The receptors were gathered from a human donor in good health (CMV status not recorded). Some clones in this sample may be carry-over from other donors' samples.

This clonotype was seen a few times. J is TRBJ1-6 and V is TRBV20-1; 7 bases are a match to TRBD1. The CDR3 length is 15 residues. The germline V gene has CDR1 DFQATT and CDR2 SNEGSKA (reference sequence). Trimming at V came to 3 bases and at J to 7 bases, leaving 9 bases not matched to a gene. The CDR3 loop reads CSASDGDRVNSPLHF. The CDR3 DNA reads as TGCAGTGCTAGTGACGGAGACAGGGTGAATTCACCCCTCCACTTT.

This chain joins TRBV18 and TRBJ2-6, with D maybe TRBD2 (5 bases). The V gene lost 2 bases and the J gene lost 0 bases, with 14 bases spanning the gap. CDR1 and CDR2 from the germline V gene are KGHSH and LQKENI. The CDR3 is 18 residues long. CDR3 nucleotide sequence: TGTGCCAGCTCACCATCCGGCCCGGGGAACTCTGGGGCCAACGTCCTGACTTTC. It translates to CASSPSGPGNSGANVLTF. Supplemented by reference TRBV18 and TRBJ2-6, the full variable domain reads NAGVMQNPRHLVRRRGQEARLRCSPMKGHSHVYWYRQLPEEGLKFMVYLQKENIIDESGMPKERFSAEFPKEGPSILRIQQVVRGDSAAYFCASSPSGPGNSGANVLTFGAGSRLTVL.

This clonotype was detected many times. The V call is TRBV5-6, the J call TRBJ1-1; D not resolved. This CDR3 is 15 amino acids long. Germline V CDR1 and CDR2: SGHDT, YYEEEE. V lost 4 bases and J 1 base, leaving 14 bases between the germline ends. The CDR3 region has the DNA TGTGCCAGCAGCCAAGATCCAGACGAGAACACTGAAGCTTTCTTT. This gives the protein CASSQDPDENTEAFF. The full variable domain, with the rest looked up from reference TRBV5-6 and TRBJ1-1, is DAGVTQSPTHLIKTRGQQVTLRCSPKSGHDTVSWYQQALGQGPQFIFQYYEEEERQRGNFPDRFSGHQFPNYSSELNVNALLLGDSALYLCASSQDPDENTEAFFGQGTRLTVV.

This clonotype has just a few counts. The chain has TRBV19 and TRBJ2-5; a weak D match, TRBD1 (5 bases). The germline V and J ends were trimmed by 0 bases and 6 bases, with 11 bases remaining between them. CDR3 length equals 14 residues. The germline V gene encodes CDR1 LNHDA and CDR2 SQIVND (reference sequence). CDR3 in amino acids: CASSIDGPGKTQYF. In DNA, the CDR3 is TGTGCCAGTAGTATAGACGGGCCAGGGAAGACCCAGTACTTC.

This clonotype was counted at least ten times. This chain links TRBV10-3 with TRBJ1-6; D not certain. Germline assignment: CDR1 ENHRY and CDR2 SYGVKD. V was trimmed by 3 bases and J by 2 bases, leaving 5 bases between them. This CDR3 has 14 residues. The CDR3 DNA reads TGTGCCATCAGTGAAGAACCCTATAATTCACCCCTCCACTTT. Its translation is CAISEEPYNSPLHF.

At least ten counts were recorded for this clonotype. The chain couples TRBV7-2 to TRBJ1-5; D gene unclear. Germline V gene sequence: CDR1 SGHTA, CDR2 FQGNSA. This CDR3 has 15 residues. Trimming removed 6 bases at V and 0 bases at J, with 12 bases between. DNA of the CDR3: TGTGCCAGCAGTTTTACAGACCTTAGCAATCAGCCCCAGCATTTT. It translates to CASSFTDLSNQPQHF.

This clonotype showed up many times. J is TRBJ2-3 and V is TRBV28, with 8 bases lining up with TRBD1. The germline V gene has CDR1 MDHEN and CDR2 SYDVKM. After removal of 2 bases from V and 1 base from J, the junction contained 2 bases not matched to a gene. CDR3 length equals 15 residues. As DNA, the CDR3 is TGTGCCAGCAGTTTACCGGGACAGGGCACAGATACGCAGTATTTT. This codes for CASSLPGQGTDTQYF.

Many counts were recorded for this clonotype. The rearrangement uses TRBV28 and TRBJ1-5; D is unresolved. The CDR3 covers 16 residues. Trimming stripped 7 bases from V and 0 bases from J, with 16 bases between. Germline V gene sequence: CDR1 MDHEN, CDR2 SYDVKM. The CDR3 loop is CASTPGMAASNQPQHF. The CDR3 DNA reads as TGTGCCAGCACCCCCGGGATGGCGGCTAGCAATCAGCCCCAGCATTTT. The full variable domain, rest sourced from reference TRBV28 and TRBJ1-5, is DVKVTQSSRYLVKRTGEKVFLECVQDMDHENMFWYRQDPGLGLRLIYFSYDVKMKEKGDIPEGYSVSREKKERFSLILESASTNQTSMYLCASTPGMAASNQPQHFGDGTRLSIL.

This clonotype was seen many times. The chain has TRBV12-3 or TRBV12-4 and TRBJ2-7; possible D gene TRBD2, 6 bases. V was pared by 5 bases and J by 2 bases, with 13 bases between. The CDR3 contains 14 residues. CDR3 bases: TGTGCCAGCAGTATCCGGGACTCGACCTACGAGCAGTACTTC. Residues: CASSIRDSTYEQYF.

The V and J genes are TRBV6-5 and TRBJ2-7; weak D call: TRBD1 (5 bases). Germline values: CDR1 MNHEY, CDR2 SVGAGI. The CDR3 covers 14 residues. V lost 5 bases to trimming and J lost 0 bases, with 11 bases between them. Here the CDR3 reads CASSTQGNSYEQYF. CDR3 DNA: TGTGCCAGCAGTACCCAGGGTAACTCCTACGAGCAGTACTTC.

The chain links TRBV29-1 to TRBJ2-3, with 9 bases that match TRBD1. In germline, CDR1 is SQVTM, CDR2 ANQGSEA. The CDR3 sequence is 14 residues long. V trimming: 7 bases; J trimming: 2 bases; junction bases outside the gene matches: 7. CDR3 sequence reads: CSGYRGPLTDTQYF. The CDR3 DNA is TGCAGCGGATACAGGGGGCCTCTCACAGATACGCAGTATTTT.

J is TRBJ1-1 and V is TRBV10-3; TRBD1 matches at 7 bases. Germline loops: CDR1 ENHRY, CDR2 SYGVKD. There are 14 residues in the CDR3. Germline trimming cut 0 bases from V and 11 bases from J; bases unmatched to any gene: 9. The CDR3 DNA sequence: TGTGCCATCAGTGAGTCGTGGGACAGCCACGGGGCTTTCTTT. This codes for CAISESWDSHGAFF.

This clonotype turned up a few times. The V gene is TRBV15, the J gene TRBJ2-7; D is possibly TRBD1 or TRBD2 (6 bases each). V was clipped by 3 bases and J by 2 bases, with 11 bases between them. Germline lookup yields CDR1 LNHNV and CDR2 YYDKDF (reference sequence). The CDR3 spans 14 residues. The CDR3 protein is CATSRRGVTYEQYF. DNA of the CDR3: TGTGCCACCAGCAGGAGGGGGGTGACCTACGAGCAGTACTTC.

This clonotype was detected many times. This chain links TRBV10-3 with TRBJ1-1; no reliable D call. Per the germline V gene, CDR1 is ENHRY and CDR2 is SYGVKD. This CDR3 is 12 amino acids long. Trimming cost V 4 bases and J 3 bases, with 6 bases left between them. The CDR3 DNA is TGTGCCATCAGTGCAACGGACACTGAAGCTTTCTTT. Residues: CAISATDTEAFF.

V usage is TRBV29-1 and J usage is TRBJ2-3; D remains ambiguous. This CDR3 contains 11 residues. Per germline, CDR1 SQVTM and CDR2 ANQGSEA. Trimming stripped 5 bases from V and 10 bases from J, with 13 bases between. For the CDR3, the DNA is TGCAGCGTTCACTTACTCGAAGCGCAGTATTTT. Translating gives CSVHLLEAQYF.

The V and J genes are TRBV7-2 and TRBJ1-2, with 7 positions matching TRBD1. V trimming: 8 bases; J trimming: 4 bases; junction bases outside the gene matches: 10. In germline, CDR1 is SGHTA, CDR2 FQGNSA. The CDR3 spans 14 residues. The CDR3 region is CASLKSRTGYGYTF. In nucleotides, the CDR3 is TGTGCCAGCCTCAAGAGCCGGACAGGCTATGGCTACACCTTC.

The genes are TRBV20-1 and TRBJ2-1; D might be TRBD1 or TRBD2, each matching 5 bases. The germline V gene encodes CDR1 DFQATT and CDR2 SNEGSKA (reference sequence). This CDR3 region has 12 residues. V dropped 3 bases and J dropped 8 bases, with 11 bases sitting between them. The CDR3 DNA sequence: TGCAGTGCTAGGGACTTCAGGGATGAGCAGTTCTTC. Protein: CSARDFRDEQFF.

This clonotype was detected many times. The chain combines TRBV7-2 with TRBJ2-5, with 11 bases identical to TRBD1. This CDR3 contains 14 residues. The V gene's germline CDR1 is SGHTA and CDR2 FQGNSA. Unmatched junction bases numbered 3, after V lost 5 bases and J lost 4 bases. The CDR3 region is CASSPGTGGETQYF. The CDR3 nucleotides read TGTGCCAGCAGCCCTGGGACAGGGGGAGAGACCCAGTACTTC.

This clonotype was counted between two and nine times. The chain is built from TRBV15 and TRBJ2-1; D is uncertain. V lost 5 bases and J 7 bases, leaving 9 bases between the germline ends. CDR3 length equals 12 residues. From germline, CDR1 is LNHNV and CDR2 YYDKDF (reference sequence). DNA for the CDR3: TGTGCCACCAGCCCCGGGCGGAATGAGCAGTTCTTC. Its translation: CATSPGRNEQFF.

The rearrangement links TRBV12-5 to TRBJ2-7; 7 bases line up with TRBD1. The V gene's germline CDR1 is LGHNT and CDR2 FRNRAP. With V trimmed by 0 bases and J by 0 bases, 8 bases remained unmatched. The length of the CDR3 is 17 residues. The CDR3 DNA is TGTGCTAGTGGTTTGGTACTGGGGACAGCTAACTCCTACGAGCAGTACTTC. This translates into CASGLVLGTANSYEQYF.

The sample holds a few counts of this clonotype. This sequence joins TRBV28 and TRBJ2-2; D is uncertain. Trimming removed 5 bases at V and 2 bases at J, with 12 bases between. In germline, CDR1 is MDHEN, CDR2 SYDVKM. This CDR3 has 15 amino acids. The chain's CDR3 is CASSPLDGNTGELFF. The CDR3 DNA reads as TGTGCCAGCAGTCCCCTGGACGGAAACACCGGGGAGCTGTTTTTT.

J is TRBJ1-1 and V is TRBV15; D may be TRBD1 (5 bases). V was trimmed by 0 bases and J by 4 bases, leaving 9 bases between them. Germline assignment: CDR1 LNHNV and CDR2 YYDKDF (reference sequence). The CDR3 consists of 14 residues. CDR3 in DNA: TGTGCCACCAGCAGAGATCTTGGGGGCACTGAAGCTTTCTTT. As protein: CATSRDLGGTEAFF.

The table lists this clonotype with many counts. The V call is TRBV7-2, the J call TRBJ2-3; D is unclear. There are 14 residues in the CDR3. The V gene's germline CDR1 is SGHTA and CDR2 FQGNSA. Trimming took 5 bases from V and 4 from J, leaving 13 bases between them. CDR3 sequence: CASSVDMMPDTQYF. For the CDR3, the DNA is TGTGCCAGCAGCGTAGACATGATGCCAGATACGCAGTATTTT.

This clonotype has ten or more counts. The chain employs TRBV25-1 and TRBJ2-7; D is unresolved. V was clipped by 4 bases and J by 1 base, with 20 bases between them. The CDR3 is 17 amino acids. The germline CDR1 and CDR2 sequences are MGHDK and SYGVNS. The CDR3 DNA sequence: TGTGCCAGCAGTGCTACATATCCAAGCCGAGAATCCTACGAGCAGTACTTC. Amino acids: CASSATYPSRESYEQYF.

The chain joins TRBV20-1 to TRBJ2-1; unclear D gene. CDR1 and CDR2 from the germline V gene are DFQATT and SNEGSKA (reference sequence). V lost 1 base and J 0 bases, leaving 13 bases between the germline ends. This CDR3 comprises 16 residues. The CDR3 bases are TGCAGTGCTAGAGTAGGCAGCTCCTTCTCCTACAATGAGCAGTTCTTC. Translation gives CSARVGSSFSYNEQFF.

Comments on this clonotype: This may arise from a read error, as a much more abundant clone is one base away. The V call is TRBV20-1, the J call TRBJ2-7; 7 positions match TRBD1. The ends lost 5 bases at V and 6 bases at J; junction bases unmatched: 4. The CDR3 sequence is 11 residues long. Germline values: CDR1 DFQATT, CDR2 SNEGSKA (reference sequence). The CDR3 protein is CSAGYRGEQYF. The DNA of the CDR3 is TGCAGTGCTGGTTACAGGGGCGAGCAGTACTTC.

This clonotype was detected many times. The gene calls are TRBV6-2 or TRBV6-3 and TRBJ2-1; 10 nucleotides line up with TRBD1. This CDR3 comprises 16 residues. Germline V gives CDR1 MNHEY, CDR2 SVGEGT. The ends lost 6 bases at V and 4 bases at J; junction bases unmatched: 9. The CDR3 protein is CASSTTGGLSYNEQFF. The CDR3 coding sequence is TGTGCCAGCAGCACGACAGGGGGCCTCAGTTACAATGAGCAGTTCTTC.

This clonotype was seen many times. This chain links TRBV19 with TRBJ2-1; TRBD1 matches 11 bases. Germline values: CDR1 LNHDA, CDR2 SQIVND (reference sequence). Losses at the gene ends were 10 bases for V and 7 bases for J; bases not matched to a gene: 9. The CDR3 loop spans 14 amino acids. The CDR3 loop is CATRRGQGVNEQFF. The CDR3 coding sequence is TGTGCCACCAGACGGGGACAGGGGGTTAATGAGCAGTTCTTC.

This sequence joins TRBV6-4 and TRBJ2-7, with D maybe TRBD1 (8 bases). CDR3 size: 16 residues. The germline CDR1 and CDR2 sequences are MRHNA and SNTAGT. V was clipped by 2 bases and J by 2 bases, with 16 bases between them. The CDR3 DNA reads TGTGCCAGCAGTGACCGCACAGGGGGGGTGCCCTACGAGCAGTACTTC. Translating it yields CASSDRTGGVPYEQYF.